This T cell receptor (beta chain) was captured by sequencing in a study of blood T cells in healthy people across ages. Germline CDR1 SQVTM, CDR2 ANQGSEA. Deletions cut 1 base from V and 1 base from J, with 14 bases between. This CDR3 has 15 residues. In this sample, this clonotype turned up a few times. Alongside a J-beta primer mix, a sample-barcoded 5' primer served in a second PCR lasting about 7 to 12 cycles. TCRdb called the 5' RACE reads again in MiXCR, with one record for every CDR3 protein. Of over 500,000 distinct CDR3 sequences listed, approximately 26% are singletons. These sequences were also reported in another study, on T cells of mothers and their children. From that study: Detection yielded no persistent microchimeric T cell clones.

The chain recombines TRBV29-1 with TRBJ2-7; D not certain. This receptor was taken from a boy between 2 and 15 years old in good health. The sequencing sample was made of blood. The CDR3 region has the DNA TGCAGCGTTGAAGGAGGCGTTGGATCTTCCTACGAGCAGTACTTC. It encodes CSVEGGVGSSYEQYF.